Each of the 9 T cell receptor beta chains below was sequenced from the same sample in a study of a mutant IDH1 vaccine in newly diagnosed glioma. Their target antigens are unknown. Time point meaning: week 5, during vaccination. Vaccine doses each comprised 300 ug of mutant IDH1 20-mer peptide, with topical imiquimod. Sequenced by immunoSEQ multiplex PCR; TCRdb stores in-frame clones only, minus some. This table holds 60,000 or so clones, around 80% found once. Sequencing used PBMCs, obtained from a glioma patient whose treatment included an IDH1 peptide vaccine. All receptors derive from a woman between 45 and 65 years old with glioma.

This clone was seen only a few times. This rearrangement joins TRBV19 to TRBJ2-2; D is unclear. Trimming cost V 5 bases and J 0 bases, with 7 bases left between them. Germline loops: CDR1 LNHDA, CDR2 SQIVND (reference sequence). The CDR3 length is 14 residues. CDR3 nucleotides: TGTGCCAGTAGTCCCGCAGCGAACACCGGGGAGCTGTTTTTT. It translates to CASSPAANTGELFF.

The chain carries TRBV5-1 and TRBJ2-1; D gene uncertain. This CDR3 is built from 13 residues. Trimming shortened V by 0 bases and J by 6 bases, and 7 bases separated the two germline ends. Germline-derived CDR1 and CDR2 are SGHRS and YFSETQ. DNA of the CDR3: TGCGCCAGCAGCTTGGGCAGGCCCAATGAGCAGTTCTTC. Translation gives CASSLGRPNEQFF.

The chain uses TRBV11-2 and TRBJ2-3; D uncertain. The CDR3 covers 14 residues. The V gene's germline CDR1 is SGHAT and CDR2 FQNNGV. The V gene lost 1 base and the J gene lost 2 bases, with 7 bases spanning the gap. CDR3 loop: CASSLGLATDTQYF. Here the CDR3 DNA reads TGTGCCAGCAGCTTAGGATTAGCCACAGATACGCAGTATTTT.

The chain recombines TRBV5-1 with TRBJ1-2; TRBD1 is a possible D gene (5 bases). The CDR3 runs 14 residues. Germline V lookup: CDR1 SGHRS, CDR2 YFSETQ. The V end lost 2 bases, the J end lost 3 bases, and 11 bases lay between the germline ends. CDR3 nucleotides: TGCGCCAGCAGCTTTGACGGGACCGACTATGGCTACACCTTC. Amino acid sequence: CASSFDGTDYGYTF.

This clone was counted between two and nine times. One end of the junction varies from germline; a read error may be responsible. This chain connects TRBV6-5 to TRBJ2-6, with D hard to call. This CDR3 has 13 amino acids. From germline, CDR1 is MNHEY and CDR2 SVGAGI. CDR3 amino acids: CASRYSGANVLTF. The CDR3 bases are TGTGCCAGCAGGTACTCTGGGGCCAACGTCCTGACTTTC.

As for this clone: The sample has other DNA sequences that encode this CDR3 too. V usage is TRBV19 and J usage is TRBJ1-2; possibly TRBD1 for D (5 bases). CDR3 length: 12 residues. The germline CDR1 and CDR2 sequences are LNHDA and SQIVND (reference sequence). Trimming pared 3 bases from V and 6 bases from J, leaving 8 bases between. This CDR3 is CASSIGGDGYTF. Here the CDR3 DNA reads TGTGCCAGTAGTATTGGGGGGGATGGCTACACCTTC.

In the case of this clone: One end of the junction fails to match germline, which may point to a read error. The chain uses TRBV6-1 and TRBJ2-2; no firm D call. The length of the CDR3 is 14 residues. Germline CDR1 reads MNHNS; CDR2 reads SASEGT. CDR3 nucleotide sequence: TGTGCCAGCAGAGAAGGCGGAGACACCGGGGAGCTGTTTTTT. This translates into CASREGGDTGELFF.

The chain recombines TRBV7-9 with TRBJ1-2, with D maybe TRBD1 (5 bases). The CDR3 extends over 13 amino acids. V lost 8 bases, J lost 8 bases, and 18 bases lay in between. CDR1 SEHNR and CDR2 FQNEAQ come from the germline V gene (reference sequence). This CDR3 reads CASGLSRDGGYTF. CDR3 nucleotides: TGTGCCAGCGGTCTTAGTAGGGACGGGGGCTACACCTTC.

This clone was counted once. This sequence joins TRBV5-5 and TRBJ1-1; no reliable D call. V was cut by 2 bases and J by 5 bases, with 10 bases left in between. CDR1 and CDR2 from the germline V gene are SGHKS and YYEKEE (reference sequence). The CDR3 has 13 amino acids. The chain's CDR3 is CASSLRRGTEAFF. The DNA for the CDR3 is TGTGCCAGCAGCTTACGGCGGGGTACTGAAGCTTTCTTT.